These T cell receptor beta chains were read from a single sample in a study of blood T cell repertoires in COVID-19. Clones were read by immunoSEQ multiplex PCR, and TCRdb kept only the in-frame ones, dropping some. In the table there are 130,000 or so clones, roughly four fifths of which are singletons. What was sequenced was peripheral blood. The receptors stem from a woman aged 60-75 years with acute or convalescent COVID-19. CDR3s include the opening cysteine and the closing phenylalanine or tryptophan. The D gene is left open where the match is weak. Clone size is shown for a subset of rows, as once, few, many or a class of expanded clone.

V	size	J	D	DNA	CDR3
TRBV13	-	TRBJ2-3	TRBD1	TGTGCCAGCAGCCCAACAGGGGGTGGGGATACGCAGTATTTT	CASSPTGGGDTQYF
TRBV4-2	once	TRBJ1-4	TRBD1	TGTGCCAGCAGCCAGGCTCATCGAACAGGGGGGAATGAAAAACTGTTTTTT	CASSQAHRTGGNEKLFF
TRBV18	-	TRBJ1-3	-	TGTGCCAGCTCCCGCGGACTAATATTAGGCTCTGGAAACACCATATATTTT	CASSRGLILGSGNTIYF
TRBV11-2	few	TRBJ1-1	TRBD1	TGTGCCAGCAGCCTCCCGGGACAGGGGGCGCAAACTGAAGCTTTCTTT	CASSLPGQGAQTEAFF
TRBV7-3	few	TRBJ2-1	TRBD1	TGTGCCAGCAGCTTTGACAGGGGGCCCCACAATGAGCAGTTCTTC	CASSFDRGPHNEQFF
TRBV2	few	TRBJ2-5	TRBD2	TGTGCCAGCATTATTGGACTAGCGGGGGGGCGAGAGACCCAGTACTTC	CASIIGLAGGRETQYF
TRBV19	-	TRBJ1-3	-	TGTGCCAGTAGTATCTGGGGGCAAGGAAACACCATATATTTT	CASSIWGQGNTIYF
TRBV4-2	few	TRBJ1-6	TRBD1	TGTGCCAGCAGTCTCGACAGGGTAGATTCACCCCTCCACTTT	CASSLDRVDSPLHF
TRBV5-1	few	TRBJ1-1	TRBD1	TGCGCCAGCAGCTTCGGGACAGGAAACACTGAAGCTTTCTTT	CASSFGTGNTEAFF
TRBV20-1	once	TRBJ2-1	TRBD2	TGCAGTGCTAGTTCTCCGGCTAGCGGGGAAAAAAATGAGCAGTTCTTC	CSASSPASGEKNEQFF
TRBV28	-	TRBJ1-3	-	TGTGCCAGCCAACTAGCAGGCCTCCGGGGCACCATATATTTT	CASQLAGLRGTIYF
TRBV9	-	TRBJ2-2	TRBD2	TGTGCCAGCAGCCCGGGACTAGCGGGGGGTGGCACCGGGGAGCTGTTTTTT	CASSPGLAGGGTGELFF
TRBV10-1	-	TRBJ2-2	TRBD1	TGCGCCAGCAGTTTACAGGGGGCCGGCGGGGAGCTGTTTTTT	CASSLQGAGGELFF
TRBV19	-	TRBJ2-1	TRBD2	TGTGCCAGTAGTATGAGCGGGGTCAACTCCTACAATGAGCAGTTCTTC	CASSMSGVNSYNEQFF
TRBV5-1	-	TRBJ1-1	-	TGCGCCAGCAGCGCCACACCAACGAACACTGAAGCTTTCTTT	CASSATPTNTEAFF
TRBV19	-	TRBJ1-1	-	TGTGCCAGTAGTACTCAGGGGCGGATGAACACTGAAGCTTTCTTT	CASSTQGRMNTEAFF
TRBV18	-	TRBJ2-1	TRBD2	TGTGTCAGCTCTACGGGACTAGCGGGGACAAATGAGCAGTTCTTC	CVSSTGLAGTNEQFF
TRBV9	once	TRBJ1-5	TRBD1	TGTGCCAGGGCGAAACAGGGGAGCAATCAGCCCCAGCATTTT	CARAKQGSNQPQHF
TRBV6-1	-	TRBJ1-5	TRBD1	TGTGCCAGCAGTGAAGGACCCCCAGGGGGTCAGCCCCAGCATTTT	CASSEGPPGGQPQHF
TRBV5-1	-	TRBJ2-3	TRBD1	TGCGCCAGCAGCTTGGGGGACAGGCCAGATACGCAGTATTTT	CASSLGDRPDTQYF
TRBV2	-	TRBJ1-4	-	TGTGCCAGCAGGGGGGGGACGGTGGATGAAAAACTGTTTTTT	CASRGGTVDEKLFF
TRBV2	-	TRBJ2-5	-	TGTGCCAGCAGTGGTAGCCCCAGGGTTGAACAAGAGACCCAGTACTTC	CASSGSPRVEQETQYF
TRBV19	-	TRBJ2-4	-	TGTGCCAGTACCTTTAGAGAGGGTAAAGACATTCAGTACTTC	CASTFREGKDIQYF
TRBV20-1	-	TRBJ2-1	-	TGCAGTGCGCCCCAGGGGACTGAGCAGTTCTTC	CSAPQGTEQFF
TRBV19	-	TRBJ1-1	-	TGTGCCAGTGACACAGGATACACTGAAGCTTTCTTT	CASDTGYTEAFF
TRBV5-5	-	TRBJ2-5	TRBD2	TGTGCCAGCAGGGACGCGGGGGTAGAGACCCAGTACTTC	CASRDAGVETQYF
TRBV3-1/TRBV3-2	once	TRBJ1-2	-	TGTGCCAGCAGCTCTTCGGTGGGGGGCTATGGCTACACCTTC	CASSSSVGGYGYTF
TRBV27	-	TRBJ1-5	-	TGTGCCAGCAGAACAGGGTCTCTTCAGCCCCAGCATTTT	CASRTGSLQPQHF
TRBV3-1/TRBV3-2	-	TRBJ1-1	-	TGTGCCAGCAGCCCCAATACAGGGATTGGGAACACTGAAGCTTTCTTT	CASSPNTGIGNTEAFF
TRBV5-5	-	TRBJ1-2	-	TGTGCCAGCAGCGACGACAGCCTCTATGGCTACACCTTC	CASSDDSLYGYTF
TRBV6-1	-	TRBJ1-5	-	TGTGCCAGCAGTGAATTGGGCATTAGCAATCAGCCCCAGCATTTT	CASSELGISNQPQHF
TRBV4-1	-	TRBJ1-2	-	TGCGCCAGCAGCTCGCCCGACGGGAGTGGCGGCTACACCTTC	CASSSPDGSGGYTF
TRBV27	-	TRBJ2-5	TRBD1	TGTGCCAGCAGTCCCGGACAGGGAAAACCTAAAGAGACCCAGTACTTC	CASSPGQGKPKETQYF
TRBV19	-	TRBJ1-1	-	TGTGCCAGTATATACCGGGAGAACACTGAAGCTTTCTTT	CASIYRENTEAFF
TRBV15	-	TRBJ1-1	-	TGTGCCACCAGCAAGGGCAGGGTGGGCACTGAAGCTTTCTTT	CATSKGRVGTEAFF